Listed below are T cell receptor beta chains from one sample, sequenced in a study of blood T cell repertoires in COVID-19. The protocol was immunoSEQ multiplex PCR, while the TCRdb copy is restricted to in-frame clones and leaves out a portion. The table includes roughly 120,000 clones, 90% detected once. The sequencing sample was made of peripheral blood. The receptor set was obtained from a man between 45 and 60 years old with active COVID-19. The CDR3 runs from the conserved cysteine through the conserved F or W. The D gene is left open where the match is weak. The size field is filled for only some rows; it gives once, few, many or a size class.

cdr3_nt,cdr3_aa,d_call,j_call,clone_size,v_call
TGCGCCAGCAGCTTGGGGGACTTACTCACTGAAGCTTTCTTT,CASSLGDLLTEAFF,-,TRBJ1-1,-,TRBV5-1
TGTGCCAGCAGCTCACTCCTCCGTAGCTCCTACAATGAGCAGTTCTTC,CASSSLLRSSYNEQFF,-,TRBJ2-1,-,TRBV7-2
TGTGCCAGCAGCGCAAGACAGGGGGCGCCCACCGGGGAGCTGTTTTTT,CASSARQGAPTGELFF,TRBD1,TRBJ2-2,-,TRBV7-9
TGCGCCAGCGGACAGGGGGTGGTTTGGCCGGATACGCAGTATTTT,CASGQGVVWPDTQYF,TRBD1,TRBJ2-3,-,TRBV5-1
TGCGCCAGCAGCCTAGACGGGACTGTGAACACTGAAGCTTTCTTT,CASSLDGTVNTEAFF,-,TRBJ1-1,-,TRBV5-1
TGCAGCGTTGAAGATCCTACTAGTAGGTCCTACAATGAGCAGTTCTTC,CSVEDPTSRSYNEQFF,-,TRBJ2-1,-,TRBV29-1
TGTGCCACCAGTGACCAACCGGGACAGGGATTAACCGGGGAGCTGTTTTTT,CATSDQPGQGLTGELFF,TRBD1,TRBJ2-2,-,TRBV24-1
TGTGCCAGCAGTGACTATCCAGGGGCAAGGAACACTGAAGCTTTCTTT,CASSDYPGARNTEAFF,-,TRBJ1-1,-,TRBV6-4
TGTGCCAGTAGTTTTAGACAGGGTGATCAGCCCCAGCATTTT,CASSFRQGDQPQHF,TRBD1,TRBJ1-5,-,TRBV19
TGTGCCAGCAGCTTAGTGAGCGGGAGACAACAAGAGACCCAGTACTTC,CASSLVSGRQQETQYF,TRBD2,TRBJ2-5,-,TRBV7-2
TGTGCCAGCAGCGTAGGAATGGGGAGTGGAAACACCATATATTTT,CASSVGMGSGNTIYF,-,TRBJ1-3,-,TRBV9
TGTGCCAGCAGCACCCCAGGGGCTCTCAATGAGCAGTTCTTC,CASSTPGALNEQFF,-,TRBJ2-1,once,TRBV7-3
TGCAGCGTTGAAAGCGGGAGCGACGCCTACAATGAGCAGTTCTTC,CSVESGSDAYNEQFF,TRBD2,TRBJ2-1,-,TRBV29-1
TGTGCCAGCAGCCAATCCCCGGGACAGGGTTTTGAGACCCAGTACTTC,CASSQSPGQGFETQYF,TRBD1,TRBJ2-5,-,TRBV3-1/TRBV3-2
TGTGCCAGCAGCGTAGGACAGGGGACCTATGAGCAGTTCTTC,CASSVGQGTYEQFF,TRBD1,TRBJ2-1,-,TRBV9
TGCAGCGTTGATACCCTAGCCCAAAGCACAGATACGCAGTATTTT,CSVDTLAQSTDTQYF,-,TRBJ2-3,-,TRBV29-1
TGTGCCAGCAGCAGTCCCGGGACAGGGGATAAAGCTTTCTTT,CASSSPGTGDKAFF,TRBD1,TRBJ1-1,once,TRBV6-5
TGCGCCAGCAGCCCGGGACTAGCGGGAGTAACAGATACGCAGTATTTT,CASSPGLAGVTDTQYF,TRBD2,TRBJ2-3,-,TRBV5-1
TGTGCCAGCTCACGAGACAGGGGGCCGGACGAAAAACTGTTTTTT,CASSRDRGPDEKLFF,TRBD1,TRBJ1-4,-,TRBV18
TGTGCCAGCAGCCTCGCCCTAGCGGGGGGGCAGAATGAGCAGTTCTTC,CASSLALAGGQNEQFF,TRBD2,TRBJ2-1,-,TRBV5-5
TGTGCCAGCAGCCCAGGACTAGCGGGAGTTCTCGCCAATGAGCAGTTCTTC,CASSPGLAGVLANEQFF,TRBD2,TRBJ2-1,-,TRBV9
TGTGCCAGTAGTATAACCGGGACAGGGGCAGCAACTAATGAAAAACTGTTTTTT,CASSITGTGAATNEKLFF,TRBD1,TRBJ1-4,-,TRBV19
TGTGCCAGTAGCTGGACAGGGACTCTCTACACCTTC,CASSWTGTLYTF,TRBD1,TRBJ1-2,-,TRBV19
TGTGCCACCAGCAGAGATTATCCGGGAGTGCAGTTCTTC,CATSRDYPGVQFF,-,TRBJ2-1,-,TRBV15
TGTGCCAGCAGCATATTACCGGGACAGCTAAATACAGATACGCAGTATTTT,CASSILPGQLNTDTQYF,TRBD1,TRBJ2-3,-,TRBV11-3
TGTGCCAGCAGCCAAAGGCGGGGCCGCACAGATACGCAGTATTTT,CASSQRRGRTDTQYF,-,TRBJ2-3,-,TRBV3-1/TRBV3-2
TGTGCCAGCAGCCAAATCGGGAACACTGAAGCTTTCTTT,CASSQIGNTEAFF,-,TRBJ1-1,-,TRBV3-1/TRBV3-2
TGTGCCAGCGAGGGAATCTGGGAGACAGGGTTTGGCTACACCTTC,CASEGIWETGFGYTF,TRBD1,TRBJ1-2,-,TRBV5-6
TGCGCCAGCAGCTTTAACGGGAATACGAACACTGAAGCTTTCTTT,CASSFNGNTNTEAFF,-,TRBJ1-1,few,TRBV5-1
TGCGCCAGCAGCCCCCAGACTCCCCCCGGGGGGCGATTTCATGGGCAGTTCTTC,CASSPQTPPGGRFHGQFF,-,TRBJ2-1,-,TRBV4-1
TGTGCCAGCAGCCAAGTCGGGGGGTCCACAGATACGCAGTATTTT,CASSQVGGSTDTQYF,TRBD2,TRBJ2-3,-,TRBV14
TGTGCCAGCAGTCGTCAGACTAGCACAGATACGCAGTATTTT,CASSRQTSTDTQYF,-,TRBJ2-3,-,TRBV27